This TCR beta chain was recovered during a study of cytomegalovirus exposure and HLA in healthy donors. Germline-derived CDR1 and CDR2 are SGHVS and FQNEAQ. CDR3 size: 14 residues. The trim removed 6 bases at V and 4 bases at J, leaving 9 bases unmatched. Study results and caveats: Reports showed the classifier diagnosing cytomegalovirus status with high specificity and sensitivity. A reported reduction in N-insertions relative to the approximately 640-donor mean was seen in an Asian-associated ancestry cluster in a later analysis. Earlier analysis yielded a pattern in which most TCR beta V segments were productive about 90% or about 30% of the time.

On this clone itself: The antigen is undetermined.

The PCR employed 60 Vbeta primers together with 13 Jbeta primers. Generated by immunoSEQ multiplex PCR, the TCRdb table keeps only in-frame clones and is missing some. The sample holds 180,000 or so clones, roughly 74% seen once. Specimen: PBMCs. V is TRBV7-8 and J is TRBJ2-7; 7 positions match TRBD2. The sequence was collected from a female donor in good health and CMV-seronegative. The chain's CDR3 is CASRLREDIYEQYF. The CDR3 coding sequence is TGTGCCAGCAGGTTACGGGAGGACATATACGAGCAGTACTTC.